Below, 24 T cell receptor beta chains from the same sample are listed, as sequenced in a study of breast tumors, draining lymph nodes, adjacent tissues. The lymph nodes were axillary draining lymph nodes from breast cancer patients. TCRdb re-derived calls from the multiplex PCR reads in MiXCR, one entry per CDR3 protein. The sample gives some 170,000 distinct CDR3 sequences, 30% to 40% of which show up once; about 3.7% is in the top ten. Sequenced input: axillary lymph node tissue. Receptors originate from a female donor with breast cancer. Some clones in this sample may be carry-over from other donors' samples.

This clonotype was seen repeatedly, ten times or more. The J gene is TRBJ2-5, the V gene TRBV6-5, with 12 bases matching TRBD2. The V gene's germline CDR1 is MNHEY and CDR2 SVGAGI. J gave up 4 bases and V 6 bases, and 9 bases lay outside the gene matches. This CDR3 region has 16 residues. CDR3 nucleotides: TGTGCCAGCAGGAGACCGGGACTAGCGGGTAGAGAGACCCAGTACTTC. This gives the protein CASRRPGLAGRETQYF.

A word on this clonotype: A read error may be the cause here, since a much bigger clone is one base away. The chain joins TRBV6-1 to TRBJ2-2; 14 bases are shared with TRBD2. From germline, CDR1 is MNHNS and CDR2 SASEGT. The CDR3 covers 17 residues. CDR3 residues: CASRLAGGSANTGELLF. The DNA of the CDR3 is TGTGCCAGCCGACTAGCGGGAGGGTCCGCGAACACCGGGGAGCTGCTTTTT.

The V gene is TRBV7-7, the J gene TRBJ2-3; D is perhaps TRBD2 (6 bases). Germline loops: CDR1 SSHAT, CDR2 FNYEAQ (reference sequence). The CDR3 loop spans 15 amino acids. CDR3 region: CASGPGGGSTDTQYF. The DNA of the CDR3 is TGTGCTAGCGGTCCCGGTGGGGGTAGCACAGATACGCAGTATTTT.

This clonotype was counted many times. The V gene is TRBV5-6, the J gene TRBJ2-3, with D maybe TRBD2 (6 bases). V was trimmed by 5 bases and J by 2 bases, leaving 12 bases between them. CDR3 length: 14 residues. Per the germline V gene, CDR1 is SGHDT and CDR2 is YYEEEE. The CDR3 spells CASSLWDFTDTQYF. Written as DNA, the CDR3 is TGTGCCAGCAGTTTGTGGGACTTCACAGATACGCAGTATTTT.

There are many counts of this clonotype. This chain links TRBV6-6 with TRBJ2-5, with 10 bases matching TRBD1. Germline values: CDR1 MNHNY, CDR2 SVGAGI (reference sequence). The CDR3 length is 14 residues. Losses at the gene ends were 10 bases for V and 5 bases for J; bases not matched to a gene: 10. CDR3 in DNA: TGTGCCACCAAACTGACAGGGGGCGCCGAGACCCAGTACTTC. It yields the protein CATKLTGGAETQYF.

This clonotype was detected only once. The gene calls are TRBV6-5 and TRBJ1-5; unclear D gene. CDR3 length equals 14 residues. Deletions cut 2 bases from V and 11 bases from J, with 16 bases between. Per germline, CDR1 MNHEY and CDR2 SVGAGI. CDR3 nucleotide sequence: TGTGCCAGCAGTTACGACCCCAGCGGCGAGACCCAGCATTTT. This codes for CASSYDPSGETQHF.

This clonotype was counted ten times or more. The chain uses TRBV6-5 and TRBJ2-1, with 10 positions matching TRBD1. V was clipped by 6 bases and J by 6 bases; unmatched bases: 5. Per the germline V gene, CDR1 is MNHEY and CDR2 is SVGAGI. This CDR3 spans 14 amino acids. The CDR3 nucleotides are TGTGCCAGCAGCGACAGGGGGCGCGTCAATGAGCAGTTCTTC. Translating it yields CASSDRGRVNEQFF.

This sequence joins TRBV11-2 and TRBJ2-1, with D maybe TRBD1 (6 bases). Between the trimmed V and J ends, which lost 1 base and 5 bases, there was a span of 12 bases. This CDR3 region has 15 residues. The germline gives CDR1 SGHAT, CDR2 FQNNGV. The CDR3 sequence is CASSLGGGSHNEQFF. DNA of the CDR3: TGTGCCAGCAGCTTAGGAGGGGGTTCCCACAATGAGCAGTTCTTC.

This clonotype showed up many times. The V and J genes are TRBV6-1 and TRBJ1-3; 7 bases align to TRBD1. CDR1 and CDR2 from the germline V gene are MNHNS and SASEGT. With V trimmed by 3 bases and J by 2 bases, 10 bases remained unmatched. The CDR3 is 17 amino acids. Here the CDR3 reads CASSEKRQGLPGNTIYF. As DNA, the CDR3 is TGTGCCAGCAGTGAGAAACGACAGGGCCTTCCTGGAAACACCATATATTTT.

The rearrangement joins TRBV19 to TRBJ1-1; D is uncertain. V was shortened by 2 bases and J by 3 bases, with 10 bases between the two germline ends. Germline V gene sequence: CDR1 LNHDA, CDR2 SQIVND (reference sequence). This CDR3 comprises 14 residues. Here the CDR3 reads CASSITGRYTEAFF. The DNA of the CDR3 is TGTGCCAGTAGTATAACTGGGAGGTACACTGAAGCTTTCTTT.

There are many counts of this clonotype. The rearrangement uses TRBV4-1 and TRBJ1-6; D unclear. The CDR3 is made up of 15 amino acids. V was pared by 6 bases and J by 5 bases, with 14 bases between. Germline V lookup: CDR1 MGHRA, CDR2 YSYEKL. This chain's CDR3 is CASRLMGSNNSPLHF. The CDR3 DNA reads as TGCGCCAGCAGGCTAATGGGGTCGAATAATTCACCCCTCCACTTT.

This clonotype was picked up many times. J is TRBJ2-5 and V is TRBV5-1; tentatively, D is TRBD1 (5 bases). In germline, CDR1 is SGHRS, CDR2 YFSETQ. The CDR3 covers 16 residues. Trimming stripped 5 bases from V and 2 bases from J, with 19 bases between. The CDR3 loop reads CASSFKLPTGQETQYF. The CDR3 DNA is TGCGCCAGCAGTTTCAAACTTCCTACAGGACAAGAGACCCAGTACTTC.

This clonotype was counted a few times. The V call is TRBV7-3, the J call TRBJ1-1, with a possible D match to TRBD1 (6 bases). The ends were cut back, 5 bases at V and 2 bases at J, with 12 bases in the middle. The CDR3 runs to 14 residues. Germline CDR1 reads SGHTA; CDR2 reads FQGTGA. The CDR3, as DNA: TGTGCCAGCAGCCCCCAGACAGGTAACACTGAAGCTTTCTTT. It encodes CASSPQTGNTEAFF.

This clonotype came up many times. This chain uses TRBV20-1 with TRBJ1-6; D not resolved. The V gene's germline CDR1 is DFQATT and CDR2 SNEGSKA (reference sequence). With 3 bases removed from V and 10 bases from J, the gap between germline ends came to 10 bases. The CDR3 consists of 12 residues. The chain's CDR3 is CSARAETSPLHF. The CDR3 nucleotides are TGCAGTGCTAGGGCAGAGACCTCACCCCTCCACTTT.

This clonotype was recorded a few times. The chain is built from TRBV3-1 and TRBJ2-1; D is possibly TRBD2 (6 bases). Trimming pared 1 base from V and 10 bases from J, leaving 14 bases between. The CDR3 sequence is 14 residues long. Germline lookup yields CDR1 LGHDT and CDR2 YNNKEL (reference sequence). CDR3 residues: CASSQVAGTGEQFF. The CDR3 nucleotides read TGTGCCAGCAGCCAAGTCGCGGGAACAGGCGAGCAGTTCTTC.

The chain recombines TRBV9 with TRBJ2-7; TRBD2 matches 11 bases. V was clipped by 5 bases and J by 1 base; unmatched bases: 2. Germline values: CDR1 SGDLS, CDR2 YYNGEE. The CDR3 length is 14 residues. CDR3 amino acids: CASSSGGASYEQYF. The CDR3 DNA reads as TGTGCCAGCAGTAGCGGGGGGGCTTCCTACGAGCAGTACTTC.

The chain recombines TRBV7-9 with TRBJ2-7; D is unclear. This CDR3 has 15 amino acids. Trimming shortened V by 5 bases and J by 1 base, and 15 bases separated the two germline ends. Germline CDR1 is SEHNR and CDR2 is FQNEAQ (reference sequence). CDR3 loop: CASSPGFRSSYEQYF. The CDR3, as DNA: TGTGCCAGCAGCCCCGGGTTTAGGTCGTCCTACGAGCAGTACTTC.

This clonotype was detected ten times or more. DNA of the CDR3: TGTGCCACCAGCAGCAGAGGGGGGGGGCGCCTCTACGAGCAGTACTTC. Its translation: CATSSRGGGRLYEQYF. The chain recombines TRBV15 with TRBJ2-7; D is perhaps TRBD2 (7 bases). CDR3 length: 16 residues. V lost 3 bases and J lost 3, with 18 bases in between. Germline CDR1 is LNHNV and CDR2 is YYDKDF (reference sequence). The entire variable domain, with the rest obtained from reference TRBV15 and TRBJ2-7, is as follows: DAMVIQNPRYQVTQFGKPVTLSCSQTLNHNVMYWYQQKSSQAPKLLFHYYDKDFNNEADTPDNFQSRRPNTSFCFLDIRSPGLGDTAMYLCATSSRGGGRLYEQYFGPGTRLTVT.

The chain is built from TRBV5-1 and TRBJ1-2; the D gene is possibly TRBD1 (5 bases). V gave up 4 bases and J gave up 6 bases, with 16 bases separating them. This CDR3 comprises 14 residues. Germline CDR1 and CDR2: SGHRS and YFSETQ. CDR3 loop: CASSLSRVGDGYTF. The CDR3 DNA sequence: TGCGCCAGCAGCCTCAGTAGAGTAGGGGATGGCTACACCTTC.

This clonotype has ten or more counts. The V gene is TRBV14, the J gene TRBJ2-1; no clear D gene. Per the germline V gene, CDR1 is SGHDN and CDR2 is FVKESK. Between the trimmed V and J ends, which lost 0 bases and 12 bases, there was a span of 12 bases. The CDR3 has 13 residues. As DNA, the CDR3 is TGTGCCAGCAGCCAAGATTCTTTCTGGGGGCAGTTCTTC. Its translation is CASSQDSFWGQFF. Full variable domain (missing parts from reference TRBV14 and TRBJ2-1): EAGVTQFPSHSVIEKGQTVTLRCDPISGHDNLYWYRRVMGKEIKFLLHFVKESKQDESGMPNNRFLAERTGGTYSTLKVQPAELEDSGVYFCASSQDSFWGQFFGPGTRLTVL.

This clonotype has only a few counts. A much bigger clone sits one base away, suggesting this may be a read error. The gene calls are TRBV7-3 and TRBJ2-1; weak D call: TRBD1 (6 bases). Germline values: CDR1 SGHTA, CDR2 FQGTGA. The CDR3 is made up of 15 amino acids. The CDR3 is CASSLDNRVVLRQLF. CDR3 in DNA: TGTGCCAGCAGCTTGGATAACAGGGTTGTGCTGAGGCAGCTCTTC.

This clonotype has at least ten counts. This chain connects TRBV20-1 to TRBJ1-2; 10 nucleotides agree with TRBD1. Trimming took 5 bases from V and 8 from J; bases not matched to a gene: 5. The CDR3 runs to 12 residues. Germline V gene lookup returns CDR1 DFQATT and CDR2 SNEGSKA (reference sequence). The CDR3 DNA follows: TGCAGTGCTGGACAGGGGGTGTTGGGCTACACCTTC. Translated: CSAGQGVLGYTF.

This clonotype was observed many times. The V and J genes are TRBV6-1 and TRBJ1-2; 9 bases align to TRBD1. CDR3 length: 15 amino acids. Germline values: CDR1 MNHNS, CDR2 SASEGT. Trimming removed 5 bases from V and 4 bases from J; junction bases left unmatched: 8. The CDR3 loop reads CASSPRQGGVYGYTF. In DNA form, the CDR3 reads TGTGCCAGCAGTCCCCGACAGGGGGGCGTCTATGGCTACACCTTC.

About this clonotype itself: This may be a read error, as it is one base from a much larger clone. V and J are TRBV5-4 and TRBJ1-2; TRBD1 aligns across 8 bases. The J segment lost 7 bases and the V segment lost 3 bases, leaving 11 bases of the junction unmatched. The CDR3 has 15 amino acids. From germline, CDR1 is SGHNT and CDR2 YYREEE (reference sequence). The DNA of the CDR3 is TGTGCCAGCAGCTGGGGACAGGCGGCGACGGGTGGCTACACCTTC. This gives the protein CASSWGQAATGGYTF.